One sample yielded the 20 T cell receptor beta chains listed below, sequenced in a study of T-cell reconstitution after alpha-beta-depleted transplantation in children. For TCRbeta, the library was prepared with unique molecular identifiers. TCRdb independently ran MiXCR on the PCR reads; one entry per CDR3 protein. The sample includes some 530,000 distinct CDR3 sequences, approximately 12% seen only once; the top ten take approximately 5.4%. Material: PBMCs from the stem cell graft donor, obtained from the stem cell graft. The receptors were sampled from a human donor who donated a stem cell graft to a child with combined immunodeficiency.

J is TRBJ2-1 and V is TRBV9; a possible D gene is TRBD2 (6 bases). The V end was cut by 0 bases, the J end by 0 bases, with 10 bases between. CDR3 size: 16 residues. Germline V gene lookup returns CDR1 SGDLS and CDR2 YYNGEE. CDR3: CASSVGAGTSYNEQFF. In DNA form, the CDR3 reads TGTGCCAGCAGCGTAGGGGCGGGAACCTCCTACAATGAGCAGTTCTTC.

This clonotype was seen more than once but under ten times. V and J are TRBV5-6 and TRBJ2-5; 12 positions agree with TRBD2. Trimming removed 2 bases from V and 2 bases from J; junction bases left unmatched: 7. The CDR3 totals 17 residues. Germline CDR1 is SGHDT and CDR2 is YYEEEE. CDR3 sequence: CASSFLAGGLDQETQYF. The CDR3 bases are TGTGCCAGCAGCTTCCTAGCGGGGGGGCTTGATCAAGAGACCCAGTACTTC.

This clonotype was seen only a few times. V gene TRBV12-3 or TRBV12-4 combines with J gene TRBJ1-3; D remains unclear. CDR3 size: 15 residues. The ends were cut back, 3 bases at V and 0 bases at J, with 9 bases in the middle. Here the CDR3 reads CASSFPVSSGNTIYF. The CDR3 DNA sequence: TGTGCCAGCAGTTTCCCGGTTAGCTCTGGAAACACCATATATTTT.

Only a few counts were recorded for this clonotype. V gene TRBV5-1 combines with J gene TRBJ2-5; 7 bases map to TRBD2. Germline V lookup: CDR1 SGHRS, CDR2 YFSETQ. This CDR3 is 15 amino acids long. The V and J ends lost 0 bases and 6 bases, in that order; junction bases with no gene match: 8. CDR3 residues: CASSLVGGERKTQYF. The CDR3 DNA sequence: TGCGCCAGCAGCTTGGTGGGGGGGGAACGGAAGACCCAGTACTTC.

There are many counts of this clonotype. The CDR3 loop is CASSIHRDMNTEAFF. In DNA form, the CDR3 reads TGTGCCAGCAGTATTCACAGGGACATGAACACTGAAGCTTTCTTT. The chain couples TRBV27 to TRBJ1-1; a weak D match, TRBD1 (6 bases). Trimming took 5 bases from V and 0 from J, leaving 13 bases between them. The CDR3 is 15 amino acids. Germline V CDR1 and CDR2: MNHEY, SMNVEV (reference sequence).

The rearrangement joins TRBV2 to TRBJ2-3; 11 bases align to TRBD2. J lost 6 bases, V lost 4 bases, and 9 bases had no gene match. The germline gives CDR1 SNHLY, CDR2 FYNNEI. The CDR3 is 16 residues long. CDR3 sequence: CASSGLAGTFTDTQYF. Written as DNA, the CDR3 is TGTGCCAGCAGTGGACTAGCGGGGACTTTCACCGATACGCAGTATTTT.

As regards this clonotype: Being one base from a much bigger clone, this may be a read error. The chain is built from TRBV12-3 or TRBV12-4 and TRBJ1-2; D might be TRBD1 (5 bases). This CDR3 has 14 residues. CDR3 sequence reads: CAISLGDRVYGYTF. The CDR3, as DNA: TGTGCCATCAGTTTGGGCGACAGAGTCTATGGCTACACCTTC.

This clonotype showed up many times. The CDR3 coding sequence is TGCGCCAGCAGCCAGGGTAGGGTCGCAGATACGCAGTATTTT. Residues: CASSQGRVADTQYF. V gene TRBV4-3 combines with J gene TRBJ2-3; D ambiguous. Germline-derived CDR1 and CDR2 are LGHNA and YSLEER. This CDR3 has 14 amino acids. Trimming left V 3 bases short and J 4 bases short, with 11 bases between.

The chain joins TRBV2 to TRBJ2-3; 7 nucleotides agree with TRBD2. The V and J ends lost 6 bases and 2 bases, in that order; junction bases with no gene match: 11. CDR1 and CDR2 (germline): SNHLY, FYNNEI. This CDR3 region has 16 residues. CDR3 in amino acids: CASRDRLATSTDTQYF. For the CDR3, the DNA is TGTGCCAGCAGGGATAGACTAGCCACTTCCACAGATACGCAGTATTTT. Drawing the rest from reference TRBV2 and TRBJ2-3, the complete variable domain is EPEVTQTPSHQVTQMGQEVILRCVPISNHLYFYWYRQILGQKVEFLVSFYNNEISEKSEIFDDQFSVERPDGSNFTLKIRSTKLEDSAMYFCASRDRLATSTDTQYFGPGTRLTVL.

CDR3 sequence: CASSFQRLAGVTYNEQFF. The CDR3 DNA is TGTGCCAGCAGTTTCCAGCGACTAGCGGGAGTCACCTACAATGAGCAGTTCTTC. The genes are TRBV27 and TRBJ2-1; 12 bases align to TRBD2. The V gene's germline CDR1 is MNHEY and CDR2 SMNVEV (reference sequence). The CDR3 is 18 residues long. The junction had 8 bases not matched to a gene; V was cut back by 3 bases and J by 2 bases.

Points on this clonotype: Its ends do not fully match the called genes, so a read error is possible. The rearrangement joins TRBV20-1 to TRBJ2-7; no definite D call. The CDR3 loop spans 13 amino acids. Germline CDR1 DFQATT, CDR2 SNEGSKA (reference sequence). The CDR3 DNA is TGCAGTGCCCGCCCCCCCGACTCCTACGAGCTGTACTTC. This sequence encodes CSARPPDSYELYF.

This clonotype has a handful of counts. The rearrangement links TRBV24-1 to TRBJ2-3; D not resolved. CDR1 is KGHDR, CDR2 SFDVKD, per germline. The ends were cut back, 1 base at V and 2 bases at J, with 6 bases in the middle. This CDR3 region has 14 residues. Here the CDR3 reads CATSDLADTDTQYF. CDR3 nucleotides: TGTGCCACCAGTGATTTAGCAGACACAGATACGCAGTATTTT.

V is TRBV19 and J is TRBJ1-5, with no clear D. V gave up 1 base and J gave up 5 bases, with 9 bases separating them. This CDR3 comprises 14 residues. Germline V gene sequence: CDR1 LNHDA, CDR2 SQIVND (reference sequence). CDR3 amino acids: CASSIAAVYQPQHF. CDR3 sequence (DNA): TGTGCCAGTAGTATAGCAGCTGTATATCAGCCCCAGCATTTT.

This clonotype was seen a few times. The rearrangement uses TRBV15 and TRBJ1-4; the D gene is possibly TRBD1 (6 bases). Germline V gives CDR1 LNHNV, CDR2 YYDKDF (reference sequence). V was clipped by 5 bases and J by 3 bases, with 10 bases between them. This CDR3 spans 14 amino acids. The CDR3 DNA reads as TGTGCCACCAGCTCGGGACACGCTAATGAAAAACTGTTTTTT. It encodes CATSSGHANEKLFF.

This chain connects TRBV6-5 to TRBJ2-2; D ambiguous. Germline V gene sequence: CDR1 MNHEY, CDR2 SVGAGI. V shed 0 bases and J shed 0 bases, with 8 bases lying between them. The CDR3 runs 16 residues. The CDR3 DNA follows: TGTGCCAGCAGTTACTCGATTTACTCGAACACCGGGGAGCTGTTTTTT. This codes for CASSYSIYSNTGELFF.

The V call is TRBV3-1, the J call TRBJ2-5; 7 bases agree with TRBD2. The J segment lost 5 bases and the V segment lost 0 bases, leaving 9 bases of the junction unmatched. The germline V gene encodes CDR1 LGHDT and CDR2 YNNKEL (reference sequence). CDR3 length: 16 amino acids. The CDR3 DNA follows: TGTGCCAGCAGCCAAGATCGGACGGGAGGCCCGGAGACCCAGTACTTC. It specifies CASSQDRTGGPETQYF.

The rearrangement links TRBV29-1 to TRBJ2-7; D unresolved. Looked up from germline, CDR1 is SQVTM and CDR2 is ANQGSEA. This CDR3 contains 11 residues. The V gene lost 6 bases and the J gene lost 4 bases, with 10 bases spanning the gap. For the CDR3, the DNA is TGCAGCGTAGGGTCATATTACGAGCAGTACTTC. It specifies CSVGSYYEQYF.

In this sample, this clonotype turned up many times. One end of the junction is discordant with germline, which a read error may explain. The chain recombines TRBV6-6 with TRBJ2-7, with D possibly being TRBD2 (5 bases). CDR3 length equals 12 residues. CDR1 is MNHNY and CDR2 is SVGAGI in the germline V gene (reference sequence). CDR3 nucleotides: TGTGTCAGCAGGACCGGGGACTACGAGCAGTACTTC. As protein: CVSRTGDYEQYF.

The gene calls are TRBV4-3 and TRBJ2-6; D is unresolved. The CDR3 runs 16 residues. With 1 base removed from V and 1 base from J, the gap between germline ends came to 8 bases. Per the germline V gene, CDR1 is LGHNA and CDR2 is YSLEER. This CDR3 is CASSQGPQSGANVLTF. CDR3 sequence (DNA): TGCGCCAGCAGCCAAGGGCCGCAGTCTGGGGCCAACGTCCTGACTTTC.

In DNA, the CDR3 is TGCAGCGTTGATTCGGGGACACAAACCTACGAGCAGTACTTC. Translation: CSVDSGTQTYEQYF. This rearrangement joins TRBV29-1 to TRBJ2-7; TRBD1 is a possible D gene (6 bases). V lost 3 bases and J lost 2, with 14 bases in between. The CDR3 length is 14 residues. Germline lookup yields CDR1 SQVTM and CDR2 ANQGSEA.